Listed below are T cell receptor beta chains from one sample, sequenced in a study of OX40 agonist ivuxolimab in advanced cancers. Sequenced by immunoSEQ multiplex PCR; TCRdb stores in-frame clones only, minus some. The repertoire holds more than 35,000 clones, with 80% to 90% as singletons. The sequences come from CD4+ or CD8+ T cells sorted from blood, collected in a trial of the OX40 agonist ivuxolimab. The receptors come from an adult with an advanced solid tumor such as melanoma, head and neck, liver or kidney cancer. The CDR3 runs from the conserved cysteine through the conserved F or W. D genes are given only for firm matches. Not every row has a clone size; where given, it reads once, few, many or a size class.

cdr3_aa	cdr3_nt	clone_size	d_call	v_call	j_call
CASSQDLVWNTEAFF	TGCGCCAGCAGCCAAGACCTGGTGTGGAACACTGAAGCTTTCTTT	.	.	TRBV4-3	TRBJ1-1
CASSWWEGQGHTGELFF	TGTGCCAGCAGCTGGTGGGAGGGACAGGGTCACACCGGGGAGCTGTTTTTT	.	TRBD1	TRBV5-4	TRBJ2-2
CASSLPLNLGVGYEQYF	TGCGCCAGCAGCTTACCTCTTAACCTAGGGGTAGGCTACGAGCAGTACTTC	.	.	TRBV5-1	TRBJ2-7
CAWNRGTDTQYF	TGTGCCTGGAACAGGGGCACAGATACGCAGTATTTT	.	.	TRBV30	TRBJ2-3
CASSLTGPEGYNEQFF	TGTGCCAGCAGCTTAACAGGACCCGAAGGGTACAATGAGCAGTTCTTC	.	.	TRBV7-6	TRBJ2-1
CASGPTGSYEKLFF	TGTGCCAGTGGCCCGACAGGGTCATATGAAAAACTGTTTTTT	.	TRBD1	TRBV6-1	TRBJ1-4
CASSPNVQNSYEQYF	TGTGCCAGCAGCCCGAACGTACAGAACTCCTACGAGCAGTACTTC	once	.	TRBV27	TRBJ2-7
CARSDRGYEQYF	TGTGCCCGGTCGGACAGGGGCTACGAGCAGTACTTC	.	TRBD1	TRBV2	TRBJ2-7
CATNGQGLSNEQFF	TGTGCCACCAACGGACAGGGCTTGAGCAATGAGCAGTTCTTC	.	TRBD1	TRBV15	TRBJ2-1
CASSFGQGFYEQYF	TGTGCTAGCAGCTTTGGACAGGGGTTCTACGAGCAGTACTTC	.	TRBD1	TRBV7-3	TRBJ2-7
CASSSGTSVYNEQFF	TGCGCCAGCAGCTCCGGGACTAGCGTGTACAATGAGCAGTTCTTC	.	TRBD2	TRBV4-1	TRBJ2-1
CASSEDRGRFEQFF	TGTGCCAGCAGTGAAGACAGGGGGAGATTTGAGCAGTTCTTC	.	TRBD1	TRBV2	TRBJ2-1
CASTTSWGAGYEQYF	TGTGCCAGCACCACGTCCTGGGGAGCAGGCTACGAGCAGTACTTC	.	.	TRBV7-2	TRBJ2-7
CASSQTGGTDTQYF	TGCGCCAGCAGCCAAACGGGGGGTACAGATACGCAGTATTTT	.	TRBD2	TRBV4-1	TRBJ2-3
CASRRTGGEQYF	TGTGCCAGCAGACGGACAGGCGGGGAGCAGTACTTC	.	TRBD1	TRBV7-9	TRBJ2-7
CASSQDRGDTGELFF	TGTGCCAGCAGTCAGGACAGGGGGGACACCGGGGAGCTGTTTTTT	.	TRBD1	TRBV28	TRBJ2-2
CASSQEDGSGETQYF	TGCGCCAGCAGCCAAGAGGATGGGTCGGGGGAGACCCAGTACTTC	.	.	TRBV4-3	TRBJ2-5
CASRIGQGGFEQYF	TGTGCCAGCAGGATAGGACAGGGCGGATTCGAGCAGTACTTC	.	TRBD1	TRBV2	TRBJ2-7
CSVEWQGNTEAFF	TGCAGCGTTGAATGGCAGGGAAACACTGAAGCTTTCTTT	.	.	TRBV29-1	TRBJ1-1